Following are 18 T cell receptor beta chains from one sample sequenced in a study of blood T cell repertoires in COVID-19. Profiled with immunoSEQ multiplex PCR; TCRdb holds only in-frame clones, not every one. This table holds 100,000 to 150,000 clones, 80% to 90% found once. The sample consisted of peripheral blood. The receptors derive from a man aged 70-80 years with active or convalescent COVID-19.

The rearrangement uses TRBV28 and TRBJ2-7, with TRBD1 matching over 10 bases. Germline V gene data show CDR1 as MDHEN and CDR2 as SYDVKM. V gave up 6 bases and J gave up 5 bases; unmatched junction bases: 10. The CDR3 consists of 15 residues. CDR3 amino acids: CASSITGTGVNEQYF. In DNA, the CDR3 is TGTGCCAGCAGCATAACCGGGACAGGGGTCAACGAGCAGTACTTC.

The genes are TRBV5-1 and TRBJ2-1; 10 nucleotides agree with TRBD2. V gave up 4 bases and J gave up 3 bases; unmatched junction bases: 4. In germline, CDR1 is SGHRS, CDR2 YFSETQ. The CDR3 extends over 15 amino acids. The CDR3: CASSLWTSGYNEQFF. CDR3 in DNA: TGCGCCAGCAGCCTATGGACTAGCGGCTACAATGAGCAGTTCTTC.

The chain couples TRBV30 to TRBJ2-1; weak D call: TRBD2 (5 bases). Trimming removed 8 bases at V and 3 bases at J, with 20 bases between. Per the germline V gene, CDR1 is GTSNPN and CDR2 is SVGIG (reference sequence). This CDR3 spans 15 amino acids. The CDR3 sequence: CAGNPATGVYNEQFF. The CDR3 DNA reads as TGTGCCGGGAATCCTGCTACCGGGGTCTACAATGAGCAGTTCTTC.

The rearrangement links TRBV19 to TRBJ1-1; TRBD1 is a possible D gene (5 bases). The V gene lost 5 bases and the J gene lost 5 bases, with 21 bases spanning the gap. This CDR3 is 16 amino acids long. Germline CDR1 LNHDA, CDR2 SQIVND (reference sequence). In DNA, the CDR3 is TGTGCCAGTAGTGGTCGGTCAGGGCCCCCTGCAACTGAAGCTTTCTTT. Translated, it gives CASSGRSGPPATEAFF.

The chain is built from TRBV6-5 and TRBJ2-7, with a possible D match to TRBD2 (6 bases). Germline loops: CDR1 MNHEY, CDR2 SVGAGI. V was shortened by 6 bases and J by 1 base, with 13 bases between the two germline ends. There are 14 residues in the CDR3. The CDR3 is CASSSGTPSYEQYF. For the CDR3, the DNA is TGTGCCAGCAGCTCCGGGACTCCTTCCTACGAGCAGTACTTC.

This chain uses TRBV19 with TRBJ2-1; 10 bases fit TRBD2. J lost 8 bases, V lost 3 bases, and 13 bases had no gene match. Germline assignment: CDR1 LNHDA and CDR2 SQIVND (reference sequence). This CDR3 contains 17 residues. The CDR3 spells CASSIRTSGQDWDEQFF. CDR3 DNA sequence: TGTGCCAGTAGTATCCGGACTAGCGGCCAAGACTGGGATGAGCAGTTCTTC.

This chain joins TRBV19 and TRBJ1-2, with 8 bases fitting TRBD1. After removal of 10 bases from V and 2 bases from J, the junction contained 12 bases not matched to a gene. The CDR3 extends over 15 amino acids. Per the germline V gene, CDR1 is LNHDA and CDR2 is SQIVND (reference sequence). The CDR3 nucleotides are TGTGCCACCCCCCCGACAGGGGAGGAGAACTATGGCTACACCTTC. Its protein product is CATPPTGEENYGYTF.

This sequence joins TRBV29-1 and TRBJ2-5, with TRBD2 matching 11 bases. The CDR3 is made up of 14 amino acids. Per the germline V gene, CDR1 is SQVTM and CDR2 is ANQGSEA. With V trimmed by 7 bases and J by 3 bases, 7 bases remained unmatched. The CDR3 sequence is CSAAQTSGKETQYF. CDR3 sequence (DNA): TGCAGCGCCGCGCAGACTAGCGGGAAAGAGACCCAGTACTTC.

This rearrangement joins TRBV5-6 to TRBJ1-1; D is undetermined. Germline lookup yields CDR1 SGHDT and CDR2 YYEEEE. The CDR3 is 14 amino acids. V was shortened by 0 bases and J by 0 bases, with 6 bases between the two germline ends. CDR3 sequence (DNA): TGTGCCAGCAGCTTGGGGCACCTGAACACTGAAGCTTTCTTT. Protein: CASSLGHLNTEAFF.

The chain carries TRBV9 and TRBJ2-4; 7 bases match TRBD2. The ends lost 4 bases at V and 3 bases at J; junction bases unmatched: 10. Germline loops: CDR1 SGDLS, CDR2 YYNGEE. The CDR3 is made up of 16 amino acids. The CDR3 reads CASSRGVAMGKNIQYF. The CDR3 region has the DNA TGTGCCAGCAGCCGGGGGGTCGCAATGGGCAAAAACATTCAGTACTTC.

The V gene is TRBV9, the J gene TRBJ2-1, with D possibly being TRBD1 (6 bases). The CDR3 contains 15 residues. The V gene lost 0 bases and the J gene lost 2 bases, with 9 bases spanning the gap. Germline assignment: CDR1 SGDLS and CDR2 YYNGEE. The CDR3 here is CASSVVAGAYNEQFF. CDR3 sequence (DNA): TGTGCCAGCAGCGTAGTGGCAGGGGCCTACAATGAGCAGTTCTTC.

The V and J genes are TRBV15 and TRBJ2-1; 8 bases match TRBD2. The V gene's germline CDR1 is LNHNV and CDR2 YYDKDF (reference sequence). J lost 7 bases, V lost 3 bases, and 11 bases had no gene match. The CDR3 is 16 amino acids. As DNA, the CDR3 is TGTGCCACCAGCAGCAGAGGAGCGGGAGAGCGAAATGAGCAGTTCTTC. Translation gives CATSSRGAGERNEQFF.

DNA for the CDR3: TGTGCCAGCAGCTTGGGGCAGGGGGCTGGACAGCCCCAGCATTTT. It codes for CASSLGQGAGQPQHF. The rearrangement uses TRBV7-9 and TRBJ1-5; 8 bases line up with TRBD1. Germline CDR1 and CDR2: SEHNR and FQNEAQ (reference sequence). CDR3 length: 15 amino acids. The V and J ends lost 3 bases and 7 bases, in that order; junction bases with no gene match: 8. Combining the CDR3 with reference TRBV7-9 and TRBJ1-5 gives the whole variable domain DTGVSQNPRHKITKRGQNVTFRCDPISEHNRLYWYRQTLGQGPEFLTYFQNEAQLEKSRLLSDRFSAERPKGSFSTLEIQRTEQGDSAMYLCASSLGQGAGQPQHFGDGTRLSIL.

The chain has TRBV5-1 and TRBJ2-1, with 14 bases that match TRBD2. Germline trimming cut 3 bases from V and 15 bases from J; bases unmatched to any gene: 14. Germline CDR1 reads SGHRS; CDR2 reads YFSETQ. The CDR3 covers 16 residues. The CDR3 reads CASSSFSGTSGSLSFF. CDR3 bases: TGCGCCAGCAGCTCTTTTTCCGGGACTAGCGGGAGTTTATCGTTCTTC.

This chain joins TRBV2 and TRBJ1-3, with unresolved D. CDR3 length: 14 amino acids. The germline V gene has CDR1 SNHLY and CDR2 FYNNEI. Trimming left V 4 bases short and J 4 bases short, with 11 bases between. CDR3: CASSGGSGGNTIYF. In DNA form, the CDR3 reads TGTGCCAGCAGTGGAGGGTCGGGGGGAAACACCATATATTTT.

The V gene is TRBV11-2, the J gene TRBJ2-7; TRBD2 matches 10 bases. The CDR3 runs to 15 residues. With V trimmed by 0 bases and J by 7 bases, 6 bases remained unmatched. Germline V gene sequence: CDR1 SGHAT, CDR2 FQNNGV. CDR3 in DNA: TGTGCCAGCAGCTTAGAGCTAGCGGGAGTGGGGGAGCAGTACTTC. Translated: CASSLELAGVGEQYF.

The CDR3 reads CASSLGDRSTGELFF. CDR3 nucleotide sequence: TGCGCCAGCAGCTTGGGGGACAGGAGCACCGGGGAGCTGTTTTTT. V usage is TRBV5-1 and J usage is TRBJ2-2; 8 nucleotides align to TRBD1. The CDR3 extends over 15 amino acids. Trimming at V came to 0 bases and at J to 4 bases, leaving 2 bases not matched to a gene. Looked up from germline, CDR1 is SGHRS and CDR2 is YFSETQ.

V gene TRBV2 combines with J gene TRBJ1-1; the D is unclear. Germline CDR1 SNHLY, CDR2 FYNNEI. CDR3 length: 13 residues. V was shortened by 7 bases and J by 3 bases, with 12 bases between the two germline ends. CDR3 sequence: CASTNQRDTEAFF. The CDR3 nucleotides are TGTGCCAGCACGAACCAACGGGACACTGAAGCTTTCTTT.